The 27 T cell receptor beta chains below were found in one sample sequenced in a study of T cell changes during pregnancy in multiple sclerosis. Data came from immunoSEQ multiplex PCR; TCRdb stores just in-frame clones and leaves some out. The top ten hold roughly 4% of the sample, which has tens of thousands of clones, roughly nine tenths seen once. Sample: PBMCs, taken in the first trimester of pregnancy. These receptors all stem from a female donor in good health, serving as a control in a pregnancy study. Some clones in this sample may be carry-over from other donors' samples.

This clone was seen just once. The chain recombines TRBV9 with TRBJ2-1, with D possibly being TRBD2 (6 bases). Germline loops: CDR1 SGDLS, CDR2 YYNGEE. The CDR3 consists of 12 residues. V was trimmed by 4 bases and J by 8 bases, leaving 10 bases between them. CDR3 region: CASSPEGYEQFF. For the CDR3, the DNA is TGTGCCAGCAGCCCGGAGGGGTATGAGCAGTTCTTC. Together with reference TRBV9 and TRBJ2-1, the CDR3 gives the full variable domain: DSGVTQTPKHLITATGQRVTLRCSPRSGDLSVYWYQQSLDQGLQFLIQYYNGEERAKGNILERFSAQQFPDLHSELNLSSLELGDSALYFCASSPEGYEQFFGPGTRLTVL.

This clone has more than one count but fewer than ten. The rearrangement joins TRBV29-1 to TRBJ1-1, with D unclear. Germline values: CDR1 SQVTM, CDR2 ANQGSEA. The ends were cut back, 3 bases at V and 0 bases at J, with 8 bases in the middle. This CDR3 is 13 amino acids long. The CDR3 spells CSVDRTMNTEAFF. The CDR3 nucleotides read TGCAGCGTTGACAGAACTATGAACACTGAAGCTTTCTTT.

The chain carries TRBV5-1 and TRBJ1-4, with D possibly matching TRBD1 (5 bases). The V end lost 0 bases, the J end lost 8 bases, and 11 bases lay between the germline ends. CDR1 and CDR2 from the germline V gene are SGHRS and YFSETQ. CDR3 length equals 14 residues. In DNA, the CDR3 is TGCGCCAGCAGCTTGGAGGGGCCTGAGGAAAAACTGTTTTTT. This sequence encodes CASSLEGPEEKLFF.

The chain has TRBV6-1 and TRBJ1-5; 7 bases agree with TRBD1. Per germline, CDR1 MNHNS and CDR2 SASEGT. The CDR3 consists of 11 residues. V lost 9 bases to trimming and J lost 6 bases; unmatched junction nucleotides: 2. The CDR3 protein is CARTGCQPQHF. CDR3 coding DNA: TGTGCCAGGACAGGGTGTCAGCCCCAGCATTTT.

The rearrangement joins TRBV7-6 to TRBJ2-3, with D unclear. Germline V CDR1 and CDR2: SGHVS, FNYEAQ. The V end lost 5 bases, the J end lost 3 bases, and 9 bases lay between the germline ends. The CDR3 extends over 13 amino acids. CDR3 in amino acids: CASSMRYTDTQYF. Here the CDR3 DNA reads TGTGCCAGCAGCATGAGGTATACAGATACGCAGTATTTT.

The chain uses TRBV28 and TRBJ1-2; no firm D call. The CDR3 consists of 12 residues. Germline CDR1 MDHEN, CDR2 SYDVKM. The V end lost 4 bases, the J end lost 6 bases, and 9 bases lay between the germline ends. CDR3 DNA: TGTGCCAGCAGTTCCGGGGTTGATGGCTACACCTTC. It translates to CASSSGVDGYTF.

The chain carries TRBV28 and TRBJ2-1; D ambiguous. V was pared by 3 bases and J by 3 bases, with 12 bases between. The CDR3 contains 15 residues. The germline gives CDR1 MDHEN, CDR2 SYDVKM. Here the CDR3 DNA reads TGTGCCAGCAGTTTGGCAACAGACCTCTACAATGAGCAGTTCTTC. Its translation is CASSLATDLYNEQFF.

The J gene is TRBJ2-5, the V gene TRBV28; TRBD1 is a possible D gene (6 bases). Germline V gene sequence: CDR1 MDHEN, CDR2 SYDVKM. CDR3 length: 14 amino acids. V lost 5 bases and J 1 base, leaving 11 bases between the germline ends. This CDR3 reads CASSAHRVQETQYF. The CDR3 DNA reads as TGTGCCAGCAGTGCCCACAGGGTCCAAGAGACCCAGTACTTC.

The CDR3 sequence is CASSPASLGEQYF. DNA for the CDR3: TGCGCCAGCAGCCCAGCGTCGCTCGGCGAGCAGTACTTC. The chain carries TRBV4-1 and TRBJ2-7; D not resolved. Per germline, CDR1 MGHRA and CDR2 YSYEKL. Deletions cut 4 bases from V and 6 bases from J, with 13 bases between. The CDR3 has 13 amino acids.

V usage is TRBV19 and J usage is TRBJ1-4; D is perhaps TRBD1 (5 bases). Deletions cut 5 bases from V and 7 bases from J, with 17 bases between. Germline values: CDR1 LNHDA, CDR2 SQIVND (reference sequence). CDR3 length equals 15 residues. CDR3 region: CASSDLGGAIEKLFF. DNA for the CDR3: TGTGCCAGTAGTGATCTAGGCGGGGCCATTGAAAAACTGTTTTTT.

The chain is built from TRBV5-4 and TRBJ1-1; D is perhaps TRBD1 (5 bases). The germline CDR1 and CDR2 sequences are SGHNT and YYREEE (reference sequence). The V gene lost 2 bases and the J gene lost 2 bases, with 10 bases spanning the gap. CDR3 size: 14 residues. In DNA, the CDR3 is TGTGCCAGCAGCTTAGGACAAGTCAACACTGAAGCTTTCTTT. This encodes CASSLGQVNTEAFF. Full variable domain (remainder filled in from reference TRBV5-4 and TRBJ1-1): ETGVTQSPTHLIKTRGQQVTLRCSSQSGHNTVSWYQQALGQGPQFIFQYYREEENGRGNFPPRFSGLQFPNYSSELNVNALELDDSALYLCASSLGQVNTEAFFGQGTRLTVV.

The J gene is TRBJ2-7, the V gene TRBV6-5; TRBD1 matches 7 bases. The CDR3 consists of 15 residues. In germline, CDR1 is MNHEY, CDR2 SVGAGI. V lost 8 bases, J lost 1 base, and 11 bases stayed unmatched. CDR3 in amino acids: CASYSRDRSSYEQYF. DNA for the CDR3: TGTGCCAGCTACTCCCGGGACAGATCTTCCTACGAGCAGTACTTC.

The chain's CDR3 is CASSSLLAGLHNEQFF. CDR3 in DNA: TGTGCCAGCAGTTCACTTTTAGCGGGCCTCCACAATGAGCAGTTCTTC. This sequence joins TRBV27 and TRBJ2-1; 7 bases map to TRBD2. The CDR3 is made up of 16 amino acids. V dropped 4 bases and J dropped 5; count of bases not matched to a gene: 11. Germline values: CDR1 MNHEY, CDR2 SMNVEV (reference sequence).

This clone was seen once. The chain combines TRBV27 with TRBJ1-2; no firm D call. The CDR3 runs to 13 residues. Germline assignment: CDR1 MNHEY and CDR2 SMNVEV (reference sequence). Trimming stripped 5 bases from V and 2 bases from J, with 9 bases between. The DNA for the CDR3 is TGTGCCAGCAGTGTCCCCCGGAACTATGGCTACACCTTC. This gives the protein CASSVPRNYGYTF.

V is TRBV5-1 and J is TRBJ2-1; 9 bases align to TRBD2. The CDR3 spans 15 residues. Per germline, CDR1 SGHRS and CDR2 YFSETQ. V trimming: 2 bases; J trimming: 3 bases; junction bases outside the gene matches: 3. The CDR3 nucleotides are TGCGCCAGCAGCTTTAATAGCGGGAGCTACAATGAGCAGTTCTTC. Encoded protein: CASSFNSGSYNEQFF.

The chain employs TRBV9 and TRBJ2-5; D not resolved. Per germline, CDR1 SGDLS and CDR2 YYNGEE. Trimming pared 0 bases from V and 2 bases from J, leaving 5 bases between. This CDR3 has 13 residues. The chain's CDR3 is CASSVGLQETQYF. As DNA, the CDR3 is TGTGCCAGCAGCGTAGGTCTACAAGAGACCCAGTACTTC.

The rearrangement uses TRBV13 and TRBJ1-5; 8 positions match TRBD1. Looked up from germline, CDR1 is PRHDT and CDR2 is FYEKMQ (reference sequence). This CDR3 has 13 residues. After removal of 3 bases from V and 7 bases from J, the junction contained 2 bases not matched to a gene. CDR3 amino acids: CASSFGQGQPQHF. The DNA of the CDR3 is TGTGCCAGCAGCTTCGGACAGGGACAGCCCCAGCATTTT.

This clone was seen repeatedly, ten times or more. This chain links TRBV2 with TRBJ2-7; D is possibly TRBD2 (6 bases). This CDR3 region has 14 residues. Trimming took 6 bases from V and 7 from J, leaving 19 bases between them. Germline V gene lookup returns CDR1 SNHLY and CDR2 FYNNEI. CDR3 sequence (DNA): TGTGCCAGCAGCGACCCGGCGGGGTGGGGAGAGCAGTACTTC. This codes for CASSDPAGWGEQYF.

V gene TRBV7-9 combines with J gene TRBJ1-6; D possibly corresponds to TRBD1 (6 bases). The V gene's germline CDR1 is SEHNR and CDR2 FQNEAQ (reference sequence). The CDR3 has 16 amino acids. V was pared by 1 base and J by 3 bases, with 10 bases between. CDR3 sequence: CASSLGGGSYNSPLHF. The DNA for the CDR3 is TGTGCCAGCAGCTTAGGTGGGGGCAGCTATAATTCACCCCTCCACTTT.

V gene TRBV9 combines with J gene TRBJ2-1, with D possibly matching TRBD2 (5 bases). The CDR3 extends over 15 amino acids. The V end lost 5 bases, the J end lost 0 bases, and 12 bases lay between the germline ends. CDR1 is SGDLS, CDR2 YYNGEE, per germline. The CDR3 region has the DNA TGTGCCAGCAGTCTGGGTCTAGCCTCCTACAATGAGCAGTTCTTC. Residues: CASSLGLASYNEQFF.

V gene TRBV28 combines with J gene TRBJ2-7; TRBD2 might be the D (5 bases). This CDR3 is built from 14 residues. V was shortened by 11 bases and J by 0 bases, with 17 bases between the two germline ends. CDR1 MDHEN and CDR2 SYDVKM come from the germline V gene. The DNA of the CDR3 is TGTGCCTGCCGGGGAGCTCCCAGCTCCTACGAGCAGTACTTC. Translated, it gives CACRGAPSSYEQYF.

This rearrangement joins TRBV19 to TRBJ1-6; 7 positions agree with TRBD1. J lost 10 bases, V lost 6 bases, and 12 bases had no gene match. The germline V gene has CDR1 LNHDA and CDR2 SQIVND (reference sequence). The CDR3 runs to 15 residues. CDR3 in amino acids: CASRLTGIKVSPLHF. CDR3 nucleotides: TGTGCCAGTAGACTGACAGGGATTAAGGTCTCACCCCTCCACTTT.

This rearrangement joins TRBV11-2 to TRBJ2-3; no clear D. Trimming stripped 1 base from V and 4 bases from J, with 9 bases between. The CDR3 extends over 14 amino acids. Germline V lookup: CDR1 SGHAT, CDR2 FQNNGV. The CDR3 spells CASSLVHPPDTQYF. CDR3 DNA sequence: TGTGCCAGCAGCTTAGTACACCCGCCAGATACGCAGTATTTT.

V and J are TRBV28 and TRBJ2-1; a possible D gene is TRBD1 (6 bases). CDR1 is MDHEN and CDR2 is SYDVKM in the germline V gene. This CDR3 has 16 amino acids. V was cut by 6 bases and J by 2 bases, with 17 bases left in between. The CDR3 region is CASSHPEGETYNEQFF. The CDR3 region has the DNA TGTGCCAGCAGCCACCCCGAGGGGGAAACCTACAATGAGCAGTTCTTC.

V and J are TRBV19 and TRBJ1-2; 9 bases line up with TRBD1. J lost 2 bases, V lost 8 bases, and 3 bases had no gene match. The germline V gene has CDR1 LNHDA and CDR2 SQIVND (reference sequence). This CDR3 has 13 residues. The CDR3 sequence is CASQGQGNYGYTF. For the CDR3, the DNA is TGTGCCAGTCAAGGACAGGGGAACTATGGCTACACCTTC.

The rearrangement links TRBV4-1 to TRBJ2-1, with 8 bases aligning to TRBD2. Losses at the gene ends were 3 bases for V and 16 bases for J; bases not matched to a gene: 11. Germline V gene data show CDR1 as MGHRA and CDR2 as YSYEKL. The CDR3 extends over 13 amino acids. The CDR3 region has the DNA TGCGCCAGCAGCCAGGAGAGCGCTAGCGGGCGATTCTTC. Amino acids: CASSQESASGRFF.

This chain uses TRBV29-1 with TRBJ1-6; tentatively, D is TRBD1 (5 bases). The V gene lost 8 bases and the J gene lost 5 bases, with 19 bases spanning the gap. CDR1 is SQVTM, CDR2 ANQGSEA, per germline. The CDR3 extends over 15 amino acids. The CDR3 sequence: CSPLGGGRDNSPLHF. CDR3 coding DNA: TGCAGCCCCCTGGGGGGGGGAAGAGATAATTCACCCCTCCACTTT. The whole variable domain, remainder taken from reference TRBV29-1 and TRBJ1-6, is SAVISQKPSRDICQRGTSLTIQCQVDSQVTMMFWYRQQPGQSLTLIATANQGSEATYESGFVIDKFPISRPNLTFSTLTVSNMSPEDSSIYLCSPLGGGRDNSPLHFGNGTRLTVT.